The 11 T cell receptor beta chains in this list originate from one sample, sequenced in a study of beta chain bispecific antibodies for T cell cancers (TCRdb year 2021). What the research found in general, with its limitations: Leukemia cell line cells were mixed with normal T cells in each sequenced sample, and most of the targeted TRBV signal was derived from the leukemia cells rather than from the normal T cells.

These receptors' targets are unknown. Library preparation was by 5' RACE. In-frame beta chains were kept once TCRdb had trimmed the public reads at Q25 with fastp and called clones with MiXCR. Each entry is one CDR3 protein sequence, shown with its most common DNA and genes. The sample table lists some 20,000 distinct CDR3 sequences, about 2.7% of them with a count of one. 25% to 35% of the sample goes to the ten largest clones. T cells were expanded from blood mononuclear cells with anti-CD3 antibody OKT3 or CD3/CD28 Dynabeads for roughly 3 days. Sequencing was performed on healthy donor T cells cultured with leukemia cells. The receptors originated from a human donor in good health. Some clones in this sample may be carry-over from other donors' samples.

This clonotype occurred many times. This sequence joins TRBV29-1 and TRBJ2-2, with 8 bases aligning to TRBD1. Germline-derived CDR1 and CDR2 are SQVTM and ANQGSEA. With V trimmed by 2 bases and J by 7 bases, 12 bases remained unmatched. The CDR3 is 16 residues long. The CDR3 loop is CSVELSEQGVVGELFF. DNA of the CDR3: TGCAGCGTTGAACTGTCTGAACAGGGGGTTGTCGGGGAGCTGTTTTTT.

Ten or more counts support this clonotype. The chain uses TRBV10-3 and TRBJ1-2; no firm D call. Germline CDR1 and CDR2: ENHRY and SYGVKD. The CDR3 consists of 13 residues. V lost 4 bases to trimming and J lost 4 bases, with 10 bases between them. CDR3 in DNA: TGTGCCATCAGTGGACGAAACAGCTATGGCTACACCTTC. Protein sequence: CAISGRNSYGYTF.

At least ten counts were recorded for this clonotype. J is TRBJ1-6 and V is TRBV19; the D is unclear. The CDR3 consists of 13 residues. Germline V gene data show CDR1 as LNHDA and CDR2 as SQIVND (reference sequence). Trimming shortened V by 3 bases and J by 10 bases, and 10 bases separated the two germline ends. The CDR3 protein is CASSISGGSPLHF. Written as DNA, the CDR3 is TGTGCCAGTAGTATTAGCGGTGGATCACCCCTCCACTTT.

The table lists this clonotype with many counts. This chain connects TRBV5-6 to TRBJ2-1; possibly TRBD1 for D (6 bases). CDR1 and CDR2 (germline): SGHDT, YYEEEE. The CDR3 consists of 17 residues. V was pared by 0 bases and J by 8 bases, with 21 bases between. The CDR3 here is CASSLGPQGKTLYEQFF. CDR3 sequence (DNA): TGTGCCAGCAGCTTGGGCCCCCAGGGGAAAACCCTCTATGAGCAGTTCTTC.

Ten or more counts support this clonotype. The chain combines TRBV28 with TRBJ1-3; D is ambiguous. Deletions cut 5 bases from V and 0 bases from J, with 11 bases between. The CDR3 covers 15 residues. In germline, CDR1 is MDHEN, CDR2 SYDVKM. The CDR3 spells CASSPFGFSGNTIYF. The CDR3, as DNA: TGTGCCAGCAGTCCCTTCGGGTTCTCTGGAAACACCATATATTTT. The full variable domain, completed using reference TRBV28 and TRBJ1-3, is DVKVTQSSRYLVKRTGEKVFLECVQDMDHENMFWYRQDPGLGLRLIYFSYDVKMKEKGDIPEGYSVSREKKERFSLILESASTNQTSMYLCASSPFGFSGNTIYFGEGSWLTVV.

This clonotype was recorded at least ten times. The chain employs TRBV20-1 and TRBJ1-2; D remains ambiguous. Germline V gives CDR1 DFQATT, CDR2 SNEGSKA (reference sequence). The CDR3 extends over 14 amino acids. The V end lost 4 bases, the J end lost 4 bases, and 16 bases lay between the germline ends. The CDR3 coding sequence is TGCAGTGCTAAGATGGCGGAAAGGGTCTATGGCTACACCTTC. This gives the protein CSAKMAERVYGYTF.

The sample holds many counts of this clonotype. An end of the junction does not agree with germline; a read error may underlie this. CDR3 in amino acids: CASQIAGAITYTQYF. The CDR3 DNA reads as TGTGCCAGTCAAATAGCGGGAGCCATCACATATACGCAGTATTTT. The rearrangement joins TRBV19 to TRBJ2-3, with TRBD2 identical over 9 bases. Germline CDR1 reads LNHDA; CDR2 reads SQIVND (reference sequence). The CDR3 is 15 residues long.

This chain links TRBV9 with TRBJ2-5, with D perhaps being TRBD1 or TRBD2 (6 bases each). The germline gives CDR1 SGDLS, CDR2 YYNGEE. Trimming pared 1 base from V and 3 bases from J, leaving 13 bases between. The CDR3 has 15 residues. The CDR3 coding sequence is TGTGCCAGCAGCGTACTTGGGGGGCAGGAAGAGACCCAGTACTTC. This translates into CASSVLGGQEETQYF.

Only a few counts were recorded for this clonotype. This chain joins TRBV7-3 and TRBJ2-1, with a possible D match to TRBD1 (5 bases). This CDR3 contains 15 residues. V lost 0 bases and J lost 1, with 7 bases in between. Germline-derived CDR1 and CDR2 are SGHTA and FQGTGA. CDR3 residues: CASSLTGDSYNEQFF. For the CDR3, the DNA is TGTGCCAGCAGCTTAACAGGGGATTCCTACAATGAGCAGTTCTTC.

This clonotype has ten or more counts. This sequence joins TRBV27 and TRBJ2-7; tentatively, D is TRBD2 (5 bases). Trimming pared 0 bases from V and 5 bases from J, leaving 5 bases between. The V gene's germline CDR1 is MNHEY and CDR2 SMNVEV (reference sequence). The CDR3 length is 12 residues. The CDR3 DNA sequence: TGTGCCAGCAGTTTATCCGGGGACGAGCAGTACTTC. As protein: CASSLSGDEQYF.

This clonotype was counted many times. The V and J genes are TRBV6-1 and TRBJ1-2; possible D gene TRBD1, 5 bases. The germline V gene has CDR1 MNHNS and CDR2 SASEGT. Between the trimmed V and J ends, which lost 1 base and 8 bases, there was a span of 20 bases. This CDR3 spans 16 amino acids. This CDR3 reads CASSEDPQGPIRGYTF. In DNA form, the CDR3 reads TGTGCCAGCAGTGAAGATCCCCAGGGTCCCATTCGGGGCTACACCTTC.